The next 25 T cell receptor beta chains were all read from a single sample in a study of blood T cell repertoires in COVID-19 (dated by TCRdb to the early 2020s). The library was generated by the immunoSEQ multiplex PCR assay. TCRdb's version of the immuneACCESS table is confined to in-frame rearrangements and falls short of the full clone set. An unresolved V gene accounts for under half of the shortfall where checked; the remainder is of unknown origin. The sample table contains about 240,000 clones; only one count was recorded for approximately 91% of them. Over 0.8% of the sample goes to the ten largest clones. The source material was peripheral blood. The receptors shown here come from a man aged 25-45 years with COVID-19, enrolled during active disease.

The chain combines TRBV12-3 or TRBV12-4 with TRBJ1-2; no definite D call. This CDR3 comprises 12 residues. V shed 5 bases and J shed 2 bases, with 6 bases lying between them. CDR3 sequence: CASSQQNYGYTF. The CDR3 region has the DNA TGTGCCAGCAGTCAACAGAACTATGGCTACACCTTC.

The chain links TRBV5-6 to TRBJ1-1; no reliable D call. CDR1 SGHDT and CDR2 YYEEEE come from the germline V gene. V lost 4 bases to trimming and J lost 0 bases, with 7 bases between them. The CDR3 totals 13 residues. The DNA of the CDR3 is TGTGCCAGCAGCCCCCCCATGAACACTGAAGCTTTCTTT. Translation gives CASSPPMNTEAFF.

This chain uses TRBV5-1 with TRBJ1-3; TRBD1 matches at 10 bases. CDR1 is SGHRS and CDR2 is YFSETQ in the germline V gene. The CDR3 spans 18 residues. The J segment lost 0 bases and the V segment lost 10 bases, leaving 16 bases of the junction unmatched. In DNA form, the CDR3 reads TGCGCCGGGGGACCGGGACAGGGGAATCAAAGCTCTGGAAACACCATATATTTT. This encodes CAGGPGQGNQSSGNTIYF.

The gene calls are TRBV3-1 (or the pseudogene TRBV3-2) and TRBJ2-1, with 8 bases matching TRBD1. Unmatched junction bases numbered 7, after V lost 2 bases and J lost 4 bases. Per germline, CDR1 LGHDT and CDR2 YNNKEL (reference sequence). This CDR3 has 16 residues. The CDR3 region is CASSQSQGAEYNEQFF. The CDR3 nucleotides read TGTGCCAGCAGCCAAAGCCAGGGGGCGGAATACAATGAGCAGTTCTTC.

In its sample, this clone was seen once. The gene calls are TRBV15 and TRBJ2-7; maybe TRBD1 (6 bases). Germline CDR1 LNHNV, CDR2 YYDKDF (reference sequence). The CDR3 is 14 amino acids. V gave up 0 bases and J gave up 2 bases, with 8 bases separating them. The CDR3 nucleotides are TGTGCCACCAGCAGAGAAGGGACAACCTACGAGCAGTACTTC. Translation: CATSREGTTYEQYF.

The chain has TRBV5-1 and TRBJ2-7; D is unclear. V lost 4 bases and J 4 bases, leaving 15 bases between the germline ends. Germline V gene sequence: CDR1 SGHRS, CDR2 YFSETQ. The CDR3 runs to 14 residues. The CDR3 region has the DNA TGCGCCAGCAGCCCGACGGAGCCCGGGTACGAGCAGTACTTC. Residues: CASSPTEPGYEQYF.

V usage is TRBV2 and J usage is TRBJ2-7; 11 bases are shared with TRBD2. The germline gives CDR1 SNHLY, CDR2 FYNNEI. The V gene end was trimmed by 0 bases and the J gene end by 3 bases; junction bases not matched to a gene: 7. The CDR3 totals 17 residues. CDR3 bases: TGTGCCAGCAGTGAAGCATTCACTAGCGGGGGACACTACGAGCAGTACTTC. It is translated as CASSEAFTSGGHYEQYF. Complete variable domain (other parts from reference TRBV2 and TRBJ2-7): EPEVTQTPSHQVTQMGQEVILRCVPISNHLYFYWYRQILGQKVEFLVSFYNNEISEKSEIFDDQFSVERPDGSNFTLKIRSTKLEDSAMYFCASSEAFTSGGHYEQYFGPGTRLTVT.

The V and J genes are TRBV4-2 and TRBJ1-4; a weak D match, TRBD1 (5 bases). The V gene lost 2 bases and the J gene lost 5 bases, with 9 bases spanning the gap. This CDR3 is 14 amino acids long. Germline loops: CDR1 LGHNA, CDR2 YNFKEQ. CDR3 nucleotides: TGTGCCAGCAGCCAAATACAGGAAAATGAAAAACTGTTTTTT. Its translation: CASSQIQENEKLFF.

This chain uses TRBV6-5 with TRBJ1-5, with 7 bases fitting TRBD1. Unmatched junction bases numbered 4, after V lost 7 bases and J lost 1 base. The CDR3 length is 14 residues. CDR1 is MNHEY, CDR2 SVGAGI, per germline. The CDR3 reads CASTMGQSNQPQHF. CDR3 sequence (DNA): TGTGCCAGCACTATGGGACAGAGCAATCAGCCCCAGCATTTT.

V is TRBV6-6 and J is TRBJ2-2, with D maybe TRBD1 (5 bases). This CDR3 has 12 amino acids. The V and J ends lost 6 bases and 5 bases respectively, with 7 bases between them. CDR1 and CDR2 (germline): MNHNY, SVGAGI (reference sequence). CDR3 amino acids: CASSPGTGELFF. For the CDR3, the DNA is TGTGCCAGCAGCCCAGGGACCGGGGAGCTGTTTTTT.

The V gene is TRBV7-9, the J gene TRBJ2-3, with TRBD1 matching over 7 bases. Unmatched junction bases numbered 20, after V lost 4 bases and J lost 4 bases. The CDR3 length is 19 residues. CDR1 is SEHNR and CDR2 is FQNEAQ in the germline V gene (reference sequence). CDR3 DNA: TGTGCCAGCAGCTCCCCCCCCGGGACAGCCGCGTTCATATCAGATACGCAGTATTTT. Translation: CASSSPPGTAAFISDTQYF.

This chain connects TRBV27 to TRBJ1-6; no clear D gene. The CDR3 spans 14 residues. V gave up 4 bases and J gave up 6 bases, with 10 bases separating them. Germline assignment: CDR1 MNHEY and CDR2 SMNVEV (reference sequence). The CDR3 protein is CASSSRLANSPLHF. CDR3 nucleotide sequence: TGTGCCAGCAGTTCCCGCCTGGCTAATTCACCCCTCCACTTT.

The chain recombines TRBV9 with TRBJ2-3; TRBD1 matches at 8 bases. The CDR3 length is 14 residues. Germline V gene sequence: CDR1 SGDLS, CDR2 YYNGEE. V was pared by 6 bases and J by 4 bases, with 7 bases of the junction left unmatched. The CDR3 loop reads CASTSDRVPDTQYF. CDR3 bases: TGTGCCAGCACCTCGGACAGGGTTCCAGATACGCAGTATTTT.

Here the CDR3 reads CASSLGQGEKLFF. Written as DNA, the CDR3 is TGTGCCAGCAGCTTAGGGCAGGGGGAAAAACTGTTTTTT. The chain combines TRBV7-3 with TRBJ1-4, with D possibly being TRBD1 (6 bases). V was clipped by 2 bases and J by 8 bases, with 9 bases between them. This CDR3 has 13 residues. Germline V CDR1 and CDR2: SGHTA, FQGTGA.

The rearrangement uses TRBV18 and TRBJ2-1; 9 nucleotides line up with TRBD2. Germline values: CDR1 KGHSH, CDR2 LQKENI. V was clipped by 1 base and J by 5 bases; unmatched bases: 9. This CDR3 spans 17 amino acids. The CDR3 loop is CASSPLPGAGGNNEQFF. DNA for the CDR3: TGTGCCAGCTCACCACTCCCGGGAGCGGGGGGAAACAATGAGCAGTTCTTC.

The V gene is TRBV5-6, the J gene TRBJ1-3; 10 bases map to TRBD1. The CDR3 sequence is 18 residues long. Germline trimming cut 3 bases from V and 0 bases from J; bases unmatched to any gene: 9. The germline gives CDR1 SGHDT, CDR2 YYEEEE. The CDR3 nucleotides read TGTGCCAGCAGCTGGGGGCCTGGGACAGGGGCCTCTGGAAACACCATATATTTT. This translates into CASSWGPGTGASGNTIYF.

This chain connects TRBV3-1 (or the pseudogene TRBV3-2) to TRBJ2-1, with 8 bases that match TRBD1. Trimming at V came to 1 base and at J to 7 bases, leaving 6 bases not matched to a gene. The V gene's germline CDR1 is LGHDT and CDR2 YNNKEL (reference sequence). This CDR3 is built from 15 residues. The chain's CDR3 is CASSQVQGAGNEQFF. In DNA, the CDR3 is TGTGCCAGCAGCCAAGTTCAGGGGGCCGGGAATGAGCAGTTCTTC.

In DNA, the CDR3 is TGTGCCAGCAGCTCTCTAGGGCAGCCGAGGGATGGCTACACCTTC. Translating it yields CASSSLGQPRDGYTF. V is TRBV7-9 and J is TRBJ1-2; D not certain. Germline CDR1 and CDR2: SEHNR and FQNEAQ (reference sequence). The CDR3 spans 15 residues. The V gene lost 4 bases and the J gene lost 6 bases, with 18 bases spanning the gap.

The chain is built from TRBV6-2 or TRBV6-3 and TRBJ1-5; D unclear. V shed 5 bases and J shed 6 bases, with 20 bases lying between them. This CDR3 is 16 amino acids long. Germline CDR1 MNHEY, CDR2 SVGEGT. CDR3 bases: TGTGCCAGCAGTGCCTCAGGACGGGGTTTTTTTCAGCCCCAGCATTTT. It yields the protein CASSASGRGFFQPQHF.

The rearrangement joins TRBV6-5 to TRBJ1-5; the D is unclear. The germline gives CDR1 MNHEY, CDR2 SVGAGI. The CDR3 contains 15 residues. V gave up 0 bases and J gave up 3 bases, with 9 bases separating them. The CDR3 DNA reads as TGTGCCAGCAGTTACTCGAGATATGCCAATCAGCCCCAGCATTTT. Amino acid sequence: CASSYSRYANQPQHF.

This chain uses TRBV6-5 with TRBJ1-1; TRBD1 might be the D (6 bases). The CDR3 totals 13 residues. V was pared by 7 bases and J by 5 bases, with 14 bases between. Germline V gene lookup returns CDR1 MNHEY and CDR2 SVGAGI. The CDR3 nucleotides are TGTGCCAGCACTAGGGACAAAGGGACTGAAGCTTTCTTT. Protein: CASTRDKGTEAFF.

This rearrangement joins TRBV6-6 to TRBJ1-5; a possible D gene is TRBD1 (6 bases). V was shortened by 10 bases and J by 4 bases, with 14 bases between the two germline ends. Germline CDR1 reads MNHNY; CDR2 reads SVGAGI (reference sequence). The CDR3 has 13 residues. In DNA, the CDR3 is TGTGCCACCGGTACAGGGCTGAATCAGCCCCAGCATTTT. It translates to CATGTGLNQPQHF.

The V call is TRBV3-1 (or the pseudogene TRBV3-2), the J call TRBJ1-2, with 10 positions matching TRBD1. CDR3 length equals 16 residues. Germline trimming cut 0 bases from V and 7 bases from J; bases unmatched to any gene: 8. The germline V gene encodes CDR1 LGHDT and CDR2 YNNKEL (reference sequence). The CDR3 nucleotides read TGTGCCAGCAGCCAAGACTCGACAGGGGGCGCGGCTGGCTACACCTTC. This gives the protein CASSQDSTGGAAGYTF.

The table lists this clone with a few counts. This chain joins TRBV5-1 and TRBJ2-7; 9 positions agree with TRBD1. The ends lost 5 bases at V and 6 bases at J; junction bases unmatched: 9. The CDR3 extends over 14 amino acids. Germline-derived CDR1 and CDR2 are SGHRS and YFSETQ. The CDR3 region has the DNA TGCGCCAGCAGGGCCGGGACAGGGTCCGGCGAGCAGTACTTC. Translation: CASRAGTGSGEQYF.

This clone was picked up one time. The V gene is TRBV12-3 or TRBV12-4, the J gene TRBJ2-7; D unresolved. The CDR3 is made up of 13 amino acids. Trimming took off 0 bases at V and 4 bases at J, with 7 bases between the two ends. Written as DNA, the CDR3 is TGTGCCAGCAGTTTAGCGCCTAAATACGAGCAGTACTTC. Translation: CASSLAPKYEQYF.